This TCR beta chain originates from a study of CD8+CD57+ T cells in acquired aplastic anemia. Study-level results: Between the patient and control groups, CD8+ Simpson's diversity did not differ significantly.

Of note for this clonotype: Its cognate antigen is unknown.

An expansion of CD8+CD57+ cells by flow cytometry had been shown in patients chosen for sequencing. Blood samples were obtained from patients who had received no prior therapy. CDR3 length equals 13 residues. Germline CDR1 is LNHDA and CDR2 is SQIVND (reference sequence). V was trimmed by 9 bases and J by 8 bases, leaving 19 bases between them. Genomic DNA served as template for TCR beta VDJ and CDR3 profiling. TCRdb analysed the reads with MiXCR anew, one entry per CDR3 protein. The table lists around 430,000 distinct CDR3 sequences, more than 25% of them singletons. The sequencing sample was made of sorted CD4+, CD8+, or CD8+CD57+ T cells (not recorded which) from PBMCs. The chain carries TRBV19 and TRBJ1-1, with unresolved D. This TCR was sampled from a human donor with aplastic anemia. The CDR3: CASSPIEGGEAFF. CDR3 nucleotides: TGTGCCAGCAGTCCCATTGAGGGAGGGGAAGCTTTCTTT.